Sequencing of this T cell receptor (beta chain) was carried out in a study of blood T cell repertoires in COVID-19. Study at large: Acute-phase and convalescent COVID-19 samples originated in the United States, Italy and Spain. PBMCs, B-cell-depleted T cells, or T cells were the source of the cDNA or gDNA that made up the material.

In the original processing: Scientists estimated how many nucleated cells there were by amplifying reference gene primers. Libraries were prepared by immunoSEQ multiplex PCR; TCRdb keeps only in-frame clonotypes and omits some of them. For V, J and clone size, that table is used; D and trimming come from the DNA. The sample lists hundreds of thousands of clones, less than 90% seen once, with 2% to 2.5% in the top ten. The CDR3 is made up of 14 amino acids. Germline V CDR1 and CDR2: SNHLY, FYNNEI. V was clipped by 6 bases and J by 4 bases, with 15 bases between them. The clonotype originates from a woman between 50 and 59 years old with acute or convalescent COVID-19. Sequencing input: peripheral blood. The V and J genes are TRBV2 and TRBJ1-2, with a tentative D call TRBD1 (5 bases). In DNA form, the CDR3 reads TGTGCCAGCAGACGACTCGGGGGAAGCTATGGCTACACCTTC. Amino acids: CASRRLGGSYGYTF.